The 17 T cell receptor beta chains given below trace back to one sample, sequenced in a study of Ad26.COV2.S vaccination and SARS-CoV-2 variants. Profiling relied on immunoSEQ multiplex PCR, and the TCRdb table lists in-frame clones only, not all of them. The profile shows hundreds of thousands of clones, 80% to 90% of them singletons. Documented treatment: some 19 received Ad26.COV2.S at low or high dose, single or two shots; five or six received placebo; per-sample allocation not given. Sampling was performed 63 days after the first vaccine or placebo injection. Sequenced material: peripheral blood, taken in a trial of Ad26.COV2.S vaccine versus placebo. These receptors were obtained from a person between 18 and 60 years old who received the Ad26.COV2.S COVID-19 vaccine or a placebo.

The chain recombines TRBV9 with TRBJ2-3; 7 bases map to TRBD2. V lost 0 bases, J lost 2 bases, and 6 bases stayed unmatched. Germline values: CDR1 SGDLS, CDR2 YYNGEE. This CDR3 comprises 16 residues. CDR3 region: CASSVGAGALTDTQYF. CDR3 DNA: TGTGCCAGCAGCGTAGGGGCGGGAGCCCTCACAGATACGCAGTATTTT.

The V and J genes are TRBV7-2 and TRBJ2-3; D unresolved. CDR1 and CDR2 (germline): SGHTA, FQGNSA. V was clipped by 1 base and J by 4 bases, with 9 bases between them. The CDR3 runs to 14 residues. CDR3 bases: TGTGCCAGCAGCTTAGAAATGTTTTCAGATACGCAGTATTTT. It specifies CASSLEMFSDTQYF.

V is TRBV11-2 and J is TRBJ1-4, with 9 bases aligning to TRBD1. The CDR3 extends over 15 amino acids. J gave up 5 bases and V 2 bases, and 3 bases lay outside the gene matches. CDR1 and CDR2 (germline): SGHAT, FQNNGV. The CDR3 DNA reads TGTGCCAGCAGCTTATATGGGACAGGGAATGAAAAACTGTTTTTT. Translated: CASSLYGTGNEKLFF.

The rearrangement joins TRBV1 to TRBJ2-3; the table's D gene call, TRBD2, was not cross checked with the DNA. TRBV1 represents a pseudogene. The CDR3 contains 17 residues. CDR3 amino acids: CTSSLKTSGLIADTQYF. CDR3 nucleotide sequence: TGCACCAGCAGCCTAAAAACTAGCGGTCTAATCGCAGATACGCAGTATTTT.

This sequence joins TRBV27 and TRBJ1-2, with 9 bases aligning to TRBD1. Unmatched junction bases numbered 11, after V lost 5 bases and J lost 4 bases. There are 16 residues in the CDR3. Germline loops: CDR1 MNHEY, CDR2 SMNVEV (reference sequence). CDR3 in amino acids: CASSPGQGRMGYGYTF. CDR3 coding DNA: TGTGCCAGCAGTCCGGGACAGGGTAGGATGGGCTATGGCTACACCTTC.

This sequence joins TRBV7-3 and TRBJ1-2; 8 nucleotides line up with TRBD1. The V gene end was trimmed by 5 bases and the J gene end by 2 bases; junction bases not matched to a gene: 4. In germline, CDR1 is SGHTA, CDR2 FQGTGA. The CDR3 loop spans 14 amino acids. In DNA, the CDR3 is TGTGCCAGCAGCCCAGGACAGGGCAACTATGGCTACACCTTC. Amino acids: CASSPGQGNYGYTF.

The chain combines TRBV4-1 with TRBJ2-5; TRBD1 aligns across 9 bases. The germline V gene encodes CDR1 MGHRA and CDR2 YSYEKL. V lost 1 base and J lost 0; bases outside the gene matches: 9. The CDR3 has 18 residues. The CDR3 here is CASSQGPSTGGDQETQYF. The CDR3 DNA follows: TGCGCCAGCAGCCAAGGTCCTTCGACAGGGGGAGACCAAGAGACCCAGTACTTC.

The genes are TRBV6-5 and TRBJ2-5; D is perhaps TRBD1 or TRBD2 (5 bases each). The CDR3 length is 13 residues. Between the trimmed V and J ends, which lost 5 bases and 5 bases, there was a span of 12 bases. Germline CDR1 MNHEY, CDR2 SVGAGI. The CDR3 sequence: CASSRGVGETQYF. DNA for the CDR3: TGTGCCAGCAGTAGAGGGGTTGGGGAGACCCAGTACTTC.

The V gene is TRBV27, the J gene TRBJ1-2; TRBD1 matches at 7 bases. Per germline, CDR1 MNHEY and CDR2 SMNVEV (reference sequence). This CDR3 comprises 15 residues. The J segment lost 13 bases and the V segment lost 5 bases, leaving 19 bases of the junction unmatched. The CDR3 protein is CASSPATGTLRVSTF. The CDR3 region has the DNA TGTGCCAGCAGTCCGGCGACAGGGACCTTACGAGTGAGCACCTTC.

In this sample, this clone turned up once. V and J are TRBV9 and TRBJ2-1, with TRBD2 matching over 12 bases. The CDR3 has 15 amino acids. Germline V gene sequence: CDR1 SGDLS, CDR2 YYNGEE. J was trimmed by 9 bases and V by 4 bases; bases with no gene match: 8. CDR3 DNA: TGTGCCAGCAGCAGAAGACTAGCGGGGGATGGTGAGCAGTTCTTC. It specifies CASSRRLAGDGEQFF.

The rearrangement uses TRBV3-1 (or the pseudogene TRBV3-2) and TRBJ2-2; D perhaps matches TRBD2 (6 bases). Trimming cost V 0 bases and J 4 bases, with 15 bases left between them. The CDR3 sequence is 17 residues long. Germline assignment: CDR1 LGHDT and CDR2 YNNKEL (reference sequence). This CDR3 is CASSQEMYWRGTGELFF. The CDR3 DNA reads TGTGCCAGCAGCCAAGAAATGTATTGGCGGGGCACCGGGGAGCTGTTTTTT.

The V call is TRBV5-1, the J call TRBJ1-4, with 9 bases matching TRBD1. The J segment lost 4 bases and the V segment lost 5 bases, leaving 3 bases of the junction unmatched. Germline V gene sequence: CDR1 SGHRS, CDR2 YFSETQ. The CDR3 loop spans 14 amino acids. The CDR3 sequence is CASRETGGNEKLFF. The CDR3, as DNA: TGCGCCAGCAGAGAGACAGGGGGTAATGAAAAACTGTTTTTT. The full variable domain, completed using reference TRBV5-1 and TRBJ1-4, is KAGVTQTPRYLIKTRGQQVTLSCSPISGHRSVSWYQQTPGQGLQFLFEYFSETQRNKGNFPGRFSGRQFSNSRSEMNVSTLELGDSALYLCASRETGGNEKLFFGSGTQLSVL.

Here the CDR3 reads CASSLVPPGASYGYTF. The CDR3 DNA follows: TGTGCCAGCAGTTTAGTCCCGCCGGGGGCGAGCTATGGCTACACCTTC. This chain uses TRBV27 with TRBJ1-2; tentatively, D is TRBD1 (6 bases). Trimming pared 2 bases from V and 4 bases from J, leaving 17 bases between. CDR1 and CDR2 (germline): MNHEY, SMNVEV (reference sequence). The length of the CDR3 is 16 residues.

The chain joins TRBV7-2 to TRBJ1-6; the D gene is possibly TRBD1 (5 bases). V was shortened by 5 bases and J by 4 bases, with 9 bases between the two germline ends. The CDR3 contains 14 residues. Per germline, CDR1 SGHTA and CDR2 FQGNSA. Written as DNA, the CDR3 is TGTGCCAGCAGCCGGGACTCATATAATTCACCCCTCCACTTT. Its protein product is CASSRDSYNSPLHF.

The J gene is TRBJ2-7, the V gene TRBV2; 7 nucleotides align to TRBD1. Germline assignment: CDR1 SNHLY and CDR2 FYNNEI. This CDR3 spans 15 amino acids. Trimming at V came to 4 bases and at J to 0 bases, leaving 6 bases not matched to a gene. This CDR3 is CASSVGQTYSYEQYF. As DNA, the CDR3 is TGTGCCAGCAGTGTGGGACAGACTTACTCCTACGAGCAGTACTTC.

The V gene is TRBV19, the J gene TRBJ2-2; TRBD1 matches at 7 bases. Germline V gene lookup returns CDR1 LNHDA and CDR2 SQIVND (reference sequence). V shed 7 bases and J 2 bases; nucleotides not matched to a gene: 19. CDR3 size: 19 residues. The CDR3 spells CASTTVSGQKFTNTGELFF. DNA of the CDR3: TGTGCCAGTACCACTGTTTCGGGACAGAAATTTACTAACACCGGGGAGCTGTTTTTT.

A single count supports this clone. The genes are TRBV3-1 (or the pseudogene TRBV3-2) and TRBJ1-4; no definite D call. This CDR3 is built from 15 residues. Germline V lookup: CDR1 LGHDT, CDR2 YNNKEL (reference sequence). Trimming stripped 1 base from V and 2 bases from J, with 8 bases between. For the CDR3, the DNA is TGTGCCAGCAGCCAAGGCCCGAGGACTAATGAAAAACTGTTTTTT. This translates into CASSQGPRTNEKLFF.